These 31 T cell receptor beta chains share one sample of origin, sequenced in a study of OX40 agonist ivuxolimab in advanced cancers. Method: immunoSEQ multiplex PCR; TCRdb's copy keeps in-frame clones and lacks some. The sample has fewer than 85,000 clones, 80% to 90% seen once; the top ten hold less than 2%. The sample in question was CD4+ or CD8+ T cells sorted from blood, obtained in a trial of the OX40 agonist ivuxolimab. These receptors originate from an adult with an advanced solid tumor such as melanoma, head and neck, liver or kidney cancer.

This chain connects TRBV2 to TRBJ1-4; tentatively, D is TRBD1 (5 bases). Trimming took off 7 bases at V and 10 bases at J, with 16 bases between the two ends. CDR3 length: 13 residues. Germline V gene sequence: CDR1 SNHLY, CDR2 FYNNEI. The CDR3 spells CASTAGLRLKLFF. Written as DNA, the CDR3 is TGTGCCAGCACGGCGGGACTAAGATTAAAACTGTTTTTT.

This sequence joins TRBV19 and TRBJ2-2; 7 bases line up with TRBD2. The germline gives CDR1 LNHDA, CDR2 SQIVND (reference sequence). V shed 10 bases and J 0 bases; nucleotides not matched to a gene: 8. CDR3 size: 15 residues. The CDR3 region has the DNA TGTGCCACCGGGGGACGGGGGGCGAACACCGGGGAGCTGTTTTTT. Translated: CATGGRGANTGELFF.

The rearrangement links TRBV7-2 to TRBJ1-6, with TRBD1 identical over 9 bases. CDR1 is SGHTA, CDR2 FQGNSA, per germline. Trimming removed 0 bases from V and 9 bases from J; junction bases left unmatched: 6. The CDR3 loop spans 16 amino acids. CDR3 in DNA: TGTGCCAGCAGCTTAGCGACAGGGGGGGCAACTTCACCCCTCCACTTT. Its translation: CASSLATGGATSPLHF. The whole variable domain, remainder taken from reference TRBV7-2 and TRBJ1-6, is GAGVSQSPSNKVTEKGKDVELRCDPISGHTALYWYRQSLGQGLEFLIYFQGNSAPDKSGLPSDRFSAERTGGSVSTLTIQRTQQEDSAVYLCASSLATGGATSPLHFGNGTRLTVT.

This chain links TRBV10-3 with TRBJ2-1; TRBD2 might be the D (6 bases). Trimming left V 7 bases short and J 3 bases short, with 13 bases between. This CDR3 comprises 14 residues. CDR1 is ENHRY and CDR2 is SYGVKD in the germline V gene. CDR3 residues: CAITRGADYNEQFF. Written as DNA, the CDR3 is TGTGCCATCACACGCGGGGCCGACTACAATGAGCAGTTCTTC.

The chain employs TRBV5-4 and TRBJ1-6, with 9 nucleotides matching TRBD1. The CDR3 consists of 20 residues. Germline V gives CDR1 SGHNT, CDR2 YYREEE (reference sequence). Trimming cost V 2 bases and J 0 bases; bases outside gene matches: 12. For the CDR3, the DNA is TGTGCCAGCAGCTTTCAACCGGGACAGGGTAGGGGCTCCTATAATTCACCCCTCCACTTT. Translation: CASSFQPGQGRGSYNSPLHF.

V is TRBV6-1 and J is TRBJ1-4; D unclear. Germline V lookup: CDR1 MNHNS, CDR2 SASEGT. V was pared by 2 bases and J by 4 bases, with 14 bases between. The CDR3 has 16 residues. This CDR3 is CASSELPPTFNEKLFF. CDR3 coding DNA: TGTGCCAGCAGTGAACTCCCCCCAACCTTTAATGAAAAACTGTTTTTT.

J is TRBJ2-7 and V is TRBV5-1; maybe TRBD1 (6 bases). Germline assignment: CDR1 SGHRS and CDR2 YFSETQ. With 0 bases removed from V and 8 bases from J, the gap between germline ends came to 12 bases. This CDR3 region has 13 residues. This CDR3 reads CASSLETGNKQYF. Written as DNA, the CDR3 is TGCGCCAGCAGCTTGGAAACAGGGAATAAGCAGTACTTC.

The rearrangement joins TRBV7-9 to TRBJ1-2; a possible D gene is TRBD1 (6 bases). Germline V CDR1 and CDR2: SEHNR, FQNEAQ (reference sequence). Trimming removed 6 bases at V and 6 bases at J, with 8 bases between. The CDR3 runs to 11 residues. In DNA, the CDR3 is TGTGCCAGCAGTGAGGGGGATGGCTACACCTTC. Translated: CASSEGDGYTF.

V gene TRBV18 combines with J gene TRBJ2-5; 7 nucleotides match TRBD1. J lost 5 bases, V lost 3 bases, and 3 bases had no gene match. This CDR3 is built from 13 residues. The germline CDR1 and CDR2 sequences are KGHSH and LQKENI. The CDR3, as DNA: TGTGCCAGCTCACCGAGGGGGCGGGAGACCCAGTACTTC. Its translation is CASSPRGRETQYF.

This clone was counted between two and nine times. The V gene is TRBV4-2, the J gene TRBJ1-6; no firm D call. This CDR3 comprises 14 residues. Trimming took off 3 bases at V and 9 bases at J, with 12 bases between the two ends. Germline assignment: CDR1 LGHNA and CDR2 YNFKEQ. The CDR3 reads CASSQQPLGSPLHF. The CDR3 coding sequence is TGTGCCAGCAGCCAGCAGCCACTCGGTTCACCCCTCCACTTT.

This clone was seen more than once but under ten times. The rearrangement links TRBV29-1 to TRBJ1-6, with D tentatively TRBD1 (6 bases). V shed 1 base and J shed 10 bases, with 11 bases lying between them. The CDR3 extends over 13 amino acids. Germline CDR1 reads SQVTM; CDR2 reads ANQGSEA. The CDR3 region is CSVEAYRDSPLHF. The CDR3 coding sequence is TGCAGCGTTGAAGCCTACAGGGACTCACCCCTCCACTTT.

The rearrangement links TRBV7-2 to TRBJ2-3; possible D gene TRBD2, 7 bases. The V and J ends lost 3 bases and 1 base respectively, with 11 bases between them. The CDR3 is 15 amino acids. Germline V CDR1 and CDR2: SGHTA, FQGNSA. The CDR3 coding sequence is TGTGCCAGCAGCTTCCGGGGGGCCGGCACAGATACGCAGTATTTT. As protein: CASSFRGAGTDTQYF.

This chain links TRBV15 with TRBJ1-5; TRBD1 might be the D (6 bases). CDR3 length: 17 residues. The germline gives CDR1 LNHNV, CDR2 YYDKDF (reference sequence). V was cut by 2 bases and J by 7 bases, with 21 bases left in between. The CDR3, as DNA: TGTGCCACCAGCAGATATAAAATCGGGGGGCGCGGACAGCCCCAGCATTTT. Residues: CATSRYKIGGRGQPQHF. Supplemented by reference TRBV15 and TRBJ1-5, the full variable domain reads DAMVIQNPRYQVTQFGKPVTLSCSQTLNHNVMYWYQQKSSQAPKLLFHYYDKDFNNEADTPDNFQSRRPNTSFCFLDIRSPGLGDTAMYLCATSRYKIGGRGQPQHFGDGTRLSIL.

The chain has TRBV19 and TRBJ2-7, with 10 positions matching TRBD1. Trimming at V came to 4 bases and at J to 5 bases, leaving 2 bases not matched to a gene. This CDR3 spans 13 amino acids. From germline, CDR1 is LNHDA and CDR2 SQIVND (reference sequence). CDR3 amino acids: CASSNGQGDEQYF. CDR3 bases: TGTGCCAGTAGTAATGGACAGGGGGACGAGCAGTACTTC.

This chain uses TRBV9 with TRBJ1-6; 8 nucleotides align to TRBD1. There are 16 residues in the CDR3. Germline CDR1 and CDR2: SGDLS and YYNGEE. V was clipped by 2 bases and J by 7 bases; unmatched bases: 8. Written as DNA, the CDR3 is TGTGCCAGCAGCGTCACGGACAGGGCCGAGAATTCACCCCTCCACTTT. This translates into CASSVTDRAENSPLHF.

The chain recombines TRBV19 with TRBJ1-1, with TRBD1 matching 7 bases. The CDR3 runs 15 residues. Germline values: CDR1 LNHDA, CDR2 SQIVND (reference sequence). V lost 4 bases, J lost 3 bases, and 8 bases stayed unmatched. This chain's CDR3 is CASSRGNDRDTEAFF. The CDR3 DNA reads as TGTGCCAGTAGTAGGGGGAACGACAGGGACACTGAAGCTTTCTTT.

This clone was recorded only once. The CDR3 sequence: CASSPQGTGGNTIYF. CDR3 nucleotides: TGCGCCAGCAGTCCACAGGGGACCGGTGGAAACACCATATATTTT. The V and J genes are TRBV5-1 and TRBJ1-3; the match to TRBD1 covers 7 bases. This CDR3 is 15 amino acids long. Germline trimming cut 5 bases from V and 3 bases from J; bases unmatched to any gene: 8. Per germline, CDR1 SGHRS and CDR2 YFSETQ.

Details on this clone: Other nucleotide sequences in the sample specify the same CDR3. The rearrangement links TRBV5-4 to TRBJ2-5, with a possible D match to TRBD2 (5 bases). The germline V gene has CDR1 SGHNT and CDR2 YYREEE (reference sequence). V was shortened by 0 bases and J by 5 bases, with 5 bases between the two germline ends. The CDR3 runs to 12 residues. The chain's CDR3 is CASSLAGETQYF. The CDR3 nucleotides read TGTGCCAGCAGCTTGGCGGGGGAGACCCAGTACTTC. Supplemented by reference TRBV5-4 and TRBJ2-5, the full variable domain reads ETGVTQSPTHLIKTRGQQVTLRCSSQSGHNTVSWYQQALGQGPQFIFQYYREEENGRGNFPPRFSGLQFPNYSSELNVNALELDDSALYLCASSLAGETQYFGPGTRLLVL.

The CDR3 DNA reads TGTGCCAGCAGCTTGAATCGGGGGACTACTCGAGAGACCCAGTACTTC. This codes for CASSLNRGTTRETQYF. The genes are TRBV11-2 and TRBJ2-5, with 7 nucleotides matching TRBD2. CDR1 is SGHAT, CDR2 FQNNGV, per germline. J was trimmed by 4 bases and V by 3 bases; bases with no gene match: 11. This CDR3 region has 16 residues.

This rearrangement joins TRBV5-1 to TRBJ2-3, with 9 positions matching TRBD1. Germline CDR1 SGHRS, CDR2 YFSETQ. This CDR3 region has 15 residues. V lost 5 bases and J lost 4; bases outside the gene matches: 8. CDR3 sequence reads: CASRTGQGGADTQYF. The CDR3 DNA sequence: TGCGCCAGCAGAACGGGACAGGGAGGAGCAGATACGCAGTATTTT.

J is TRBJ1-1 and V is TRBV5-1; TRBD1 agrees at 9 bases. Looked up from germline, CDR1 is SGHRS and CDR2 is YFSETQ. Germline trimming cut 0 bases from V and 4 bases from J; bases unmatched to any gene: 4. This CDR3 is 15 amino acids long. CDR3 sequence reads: CASSLEGQGRTEAFF. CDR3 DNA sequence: TGCGCCAGCAGCTTGGAGGGACAGGGTCGCACTGAAGCTTTCTTT.

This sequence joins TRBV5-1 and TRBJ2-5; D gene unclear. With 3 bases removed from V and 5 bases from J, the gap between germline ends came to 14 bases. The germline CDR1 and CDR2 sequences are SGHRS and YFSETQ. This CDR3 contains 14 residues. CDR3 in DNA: TGCGCCAGCAGCTCTGACGGGCCCCCGGAGACCCAGTACTTC. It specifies CASSSDGPPETQYF.

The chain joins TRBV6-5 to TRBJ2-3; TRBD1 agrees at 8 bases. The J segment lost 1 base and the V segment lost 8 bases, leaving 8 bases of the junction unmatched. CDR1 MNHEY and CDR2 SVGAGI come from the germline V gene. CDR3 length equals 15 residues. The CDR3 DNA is TGTGCCAGCGGCACTTCAGGGGGCGGCACAGATACGCAGTATTTT. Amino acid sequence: CASGTSGGGTDTQYF.

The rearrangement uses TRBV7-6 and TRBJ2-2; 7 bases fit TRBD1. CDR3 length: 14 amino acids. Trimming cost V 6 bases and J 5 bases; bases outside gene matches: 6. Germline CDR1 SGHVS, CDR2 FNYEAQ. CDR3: CASSWGQLTGELFF. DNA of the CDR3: TGTGCCAGCAGTTGGGGACAGCTGACCGGGGAGCTGTTTTTT.

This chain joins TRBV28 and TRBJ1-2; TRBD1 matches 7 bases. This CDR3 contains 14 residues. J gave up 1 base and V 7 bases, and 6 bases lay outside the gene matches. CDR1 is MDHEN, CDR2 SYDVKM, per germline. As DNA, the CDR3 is TGTGCCAGCACTCCAGGGGGAATTAACTATGGCTACACCTTC. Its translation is CASTPGGINYGYTF.

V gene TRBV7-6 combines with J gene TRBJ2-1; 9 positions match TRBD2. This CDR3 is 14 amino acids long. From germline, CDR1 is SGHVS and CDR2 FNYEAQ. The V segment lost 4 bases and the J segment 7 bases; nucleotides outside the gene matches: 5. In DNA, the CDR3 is TGTGCCAGCAGCTGGGCGGGGGGGCATAATGAGCAGTTCTTC. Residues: CASSWAGGHNEQFF.

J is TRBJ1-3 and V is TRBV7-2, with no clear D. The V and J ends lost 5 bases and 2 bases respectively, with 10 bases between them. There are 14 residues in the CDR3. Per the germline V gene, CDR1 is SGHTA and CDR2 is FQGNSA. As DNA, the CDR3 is TGTGCCAGCAGCCCAGCGAGGGCTGGAAACACCATATATTTT. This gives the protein CASSPARAGNTIYF.

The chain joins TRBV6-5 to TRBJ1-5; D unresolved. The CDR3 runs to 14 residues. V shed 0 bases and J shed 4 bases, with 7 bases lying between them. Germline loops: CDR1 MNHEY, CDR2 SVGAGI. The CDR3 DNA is TGTGCCAGCAGTTACTCGAGGGATAATCAGCCCCAGCATTTT. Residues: CASSYSRDNQPQHF.

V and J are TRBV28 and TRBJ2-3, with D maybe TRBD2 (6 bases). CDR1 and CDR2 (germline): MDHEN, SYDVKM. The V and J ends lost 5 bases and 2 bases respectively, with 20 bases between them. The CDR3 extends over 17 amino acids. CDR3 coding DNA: TGTGCCAGCAGTCCGCCCCGAGCGGGCCTCGTCACAGATACGCAGTATTTT. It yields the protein CASSPPRAGLVTDTQYF.

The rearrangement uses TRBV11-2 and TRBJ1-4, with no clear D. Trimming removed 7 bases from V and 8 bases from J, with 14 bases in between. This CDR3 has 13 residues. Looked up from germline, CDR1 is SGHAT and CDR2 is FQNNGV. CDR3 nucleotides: TGTGCCAGCACGCGGAACCCGGGAGAAAAACTGTTTTTT. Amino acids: CASTRNPGEKLFF. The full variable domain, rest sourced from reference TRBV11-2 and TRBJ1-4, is EAGVAQSPRYKIIEKRQSVAFWCNPISGHATLYWYQQILGQGPKLLIQFQNNGVVDDSQLPKDRFSAERLKGVDSTLKIQPAKLEDSAVYLCASTRNPGEKLFFGSGTQLSVL.

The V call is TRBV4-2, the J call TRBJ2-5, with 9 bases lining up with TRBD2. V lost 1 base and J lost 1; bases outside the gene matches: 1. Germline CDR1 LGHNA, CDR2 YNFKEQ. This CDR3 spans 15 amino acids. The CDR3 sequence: CASSQGLAVQETQYF. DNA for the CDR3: TGTGCCAGCAGCCAAGGACTAGCGGTCCAAGAGACCCAGTACTTC.